These 24 T cell receptor beta chains share one sample of origin, sequenced in a study of OX40 agonist ivuxolimab in advanced cancers. Here immunoSEQ multiplex PCR was the method, and the copy in TCRdb shows in-frame clones only, minus some. Seen here are roughly 40,000 clones, more than 75% observed once, and the top ten hold 1.9%. Sequenced here: CD4+ or CD8+ T cells sorted from blood, sampled in a trial of the OX40 agonist ivuxolimab. All receptors derive from an adult with an advanced solid tumor such as melanoma, head and neck, liver or kidney cancer.

V gene TRBV30 combines with J gene TRBJ2-5; D is ambiguous. Germline CDR1 is GTSNPN and CDR2 is SVGIG (reference sequence). V shed 3 bases and J shed 5 bases, with 7 bases lying between them. The CDR3 is made up of 11 amino acids. CDR3 bases: TGTGCCTGGAGGGCCGAGGAGACCCAGTACTTC. This encodes CAWRAEETQYF.

The CDR3 DNA reads as TGTGCCAGCAGTTACAGGGATCTGGCAGATACGCAGTATTTT. It codes for CASSYRDLADTQYF. The V gene is TRBV6-6, the J gene TRBJ2-3; D is uncertain. Germline CDR1 MNHNY, CDR2 SVGAGI (reference sequence). This CDR3 contains 14 residues. V gave up 2 bases and J gave up 4 bases, with 10 bases separating them.

In this sample, this clone turned up a few times. This chain links TRBV28 with TRBJ1-5; D might be TRBD1 (5 bases). V lost 1 base and J lost 4, with 11 bases in between. Germline values: CDR1 MDHEN, CDR2 SYDVKM. The CDR3 totals 15 residues. In DNA, the CDR3 is TGTGCCAGCAGTTTATTTTCAGGGTCTAATCAGCCCCAGCATTTT. As protein: CASSLFSGSNQPQHF.

This sequence joins TRBV28 and TRBJ1-2, with TRBD1 as a possible D gene (5 bases). The CDR3 totals 14 residues. Germline lookup yields CDR1 MDHEN and CDR2 SYDVKM. Trimming shortened V by 6 bases and J by 7 bases, and 18 bases separated the two germline ends. This CDR3 is CASRDGGIKGGYTF. The DNA of the CDR3 is TGTGCCAGCAGGGACGGGGGTATCAAGGGTGGCTACACCTTC.

V gene TRBV28 combines with J gene TRBJ1-1, with D uncertain. In germline, CDR1 is MDHEN, CDR2 SYDVKM. Trimming pared 6 bases from V and 8 bases from J, leaving 22 bases between. The CDR3 loop spans 15 amino acids. The DNA for the CDR3 is TGTGCCAGCAGAGGTAGGACTCCAAATTGGGTGGAAGCTTTCTTT. It codes for CASRGRTPNWVEAFF.

This clone was observed once. The chain links TRBV7-8 to TRBJ2-5, with TRBD1 as a possible D gene (5 bases). The J call may not be correct, given that the DNA end is closer to TRBJ2-7. Looked up from germline, CDR1 is SGHVS and CDR2 is FQNEAQ. This CDR3 spans 14 amino acids. CDR3: CASSLAPGSHEQYF. The CDR3, as DNA: TGTGCCAGCAGCTTAGCACCAGGGTCCCACGAGCAGTACTTC.

The table lists this clone with a count of one. The V gene is TRBV28, the J gene TRBJ2-5, with D unclear. The germline CDR1 and CDR2 sequences are MDHEN and SYDVKM. V was clipped by 3 bases and J by 2 bases, with 10 bases between them. The CDR3 is 14 amino acids. The CDR3 sequence is CASSFGQTQETQYF. The CDR3 DNA follows: TGTGCCAGCAGTTTCGGGCAGACACAAGAGACCCAGTACTTC.

The chain is built from TRBV7-3 and TRBJ2-7; possibly TRBD1 or TRBD2 for D (5 bases each). V was shortened by 2 bases and J by 0 bases, with 14 bases between the two germline ends. Per the germline V gene, CDR1 is SGHTA and CDR2 is FQGTGA. The CDR3 consists of 16 residues. This CDR3 is CASSLPTRGASYEQYF. CDR3 DNA sequence: TGTGCCAGCAGCTTACCCACGAGGGGTGCCTCCTACGAGCAGTACTTC.

The count of this clone is one. The chain couples TRBV7-3 to TRBJ2-7, with 8 bases identical to TRBD1. This CDR3 has 16 residues. Germline V gene sequence: CDR1 SGHTA, CDR2 FQGTGA. The junction had 14 bases not matched to a gene; V was cut back by 4 bases and J by 6 bases. The DNA for the CDR3 is TGTGCCAGCAGCTCAGAGTGGACAGGGATCGGCTGCGAGCAGTACTTC. This encodes CASSSEWTGIGCEQYF.

V gene TRBV5-5 combines with J gene TRBJ2-7; tentatively, D is TRBD1 or TRBD2 (5 bases each). Trimming stripped 0 bases from V and 0 bases from J, with 7 bases between. The CDR3 covers 14 residues. CDR1 is SGHKS, CDR2 YYEKEE, per germline (reference sequence). CDR3 sequence: CASSLEGTSYEQYF. The CDR3 DNA follows: TGTGCCAGCAGCTTGGAGGGGACCTCCTACGAGCAGTACTTC. Full variable domain (remainder filled in from reference TRBV5-5 and TRBJ2-7): DAGVTQSPTHLIKTRGQQVTLRCSPISGHKSVSWYQQVLGQGPQFIFQYYEKEERGRGNFPDRFSARQFPNYSSELNVNALLLGDSALYLCASSLEGTSYEQYFGPGTRLTVT.

This clone occurred once. This chain links TRBV14 with TRBJ1-2; 7 bases agree with TRBD1. V lost 1 base, J lost 8 bases, and 7 bases stayed unmatched. Germline V gene data show CDR1 as SGHDN and CDR2 as FVKESK. This CDR3 spans 14 amino acids. The CDR3 sequence is CASSQVGTDRGYTF. CDR3 DNA: TGTGCCAGCAGCCAAGTCGGGACAGACCGCGGCTACACCTTC.

The rearrangement links TRBV9 to TRBJ2-2; the D gene is possibly TRBD1 (6 bases). This CDR3 has 15 residues. Germline V CDR1 and CDR2: SGDLS, YYNGEE. V gave up 5 bases and J gave up 0 bases, with 11 bases separating them. The CDR3 DNA sequence: TGTGCCAGCAGACAGGGTCATACGAACACCGGGGAGCTGTTTTTT. Its translation: CASRQGHTNTGELFF.

This chain joins TRBV28 and TRBJ1-1; D remains unclear. Germline-derived CDR1 and CDR2 are MDHEN and SYDVKM. This CDR3 is 13 amino acids long. Trimming removed 10 bases at V and 0 bases at J, with 12 bases between. This chain's CDR3 is CATTAAMNTEAFF. CDR3 bases: TGTGCCACTACCGCGGCCATGAACACTGAAGCTTTCTTT.

The chain joins TRBV4-2 to TRBJ1-2, with a possible D match to TRBD1 (5 bases). The CDR3 spans 16 residues. Trimming left V 0 bases short and J 4 bases short, with 15 bases between. Germline CDR1 LGHNA, CDR2 YNFKEQ. CDR3 DNA: TGTGCCAGCAGCCAAGACGACAGTATCACTGGCTATGGCTACACCTTC. Translating it yields CASSQDDSITGYGYTF.

The rearrangement uses TRBV6-1 and TRBJ1-5, with 7 nucleotides matching TRBD1. The CDR3 extends over 15 amino acids. J was trimmed by 2 bases and V by 5 bases; bases with no gene match: 6. The germline gives CDR1 MNHNS, CDR2 SASEGT. The CDR3 region has the DNA TGTGCCAGCAGTACAGACAGGGACCGCAATCAGCCCCAGCATTTT. This encodes CASSTDRDRNQPQHF.

This clone was counted between two and nine times. CDR3 residues: CAINMDPSQPQHF. The CDR3 DNA follows: TGTGCCATCAATATGGACCCGAGCCAGCCCCAGCATTTT. This sequence joins TRBV10-3 and TRBJ1-5; no definite D call. V was pared by 7 bases and J by 7 bases, with 14 bases between. The CDR3 has 13 residues. The germline CDR1 and CDR2 sequences are ENHRY and SYGVKD.

V is TRBV18 and J is TRBJ1-2; a possible D gene is TRBD1 (6 bases). CDR1 is KGHSH, CDR2 LQKENI, per germline. The CDR3 consists of 15 residues. Trimming cost V 5 bases and J 0 bases, with 13 bases left between them. The CDR3 reads CASSGDTTTNYGYTF. The CDR3 DNA sequence: TGTGCCAGCTCAGGGGACACAACCACTAACTATGGCTACACCTTC.

This clone was found a few times. The chain links TRBV7-2 to TRBJ2-4; no reliable D call. This CDR3 region has 14 residues. Germline CDR1 SGHTA, CDR2 FQGNSA. V was pared by 1 base and J by 0 bases, with 4 bases between. The CDR3 DNA follows: TGTGCCAGCAGCTTAGACGTAGCCAAAAACATTCAGTACTTC. It is translated as CASSLDVAKNIQYF.

The chain combines TRBV11-2 with TRBJ2-7; 12 positions agree with TRBD2. Germline V gene sequence: CDR1 SGHAT, CDR2 FQNNGV. V lost 1 base to trimming and J lost 5 bases; unmatched junction nucleotides: 6. CDR3 length: 16 residues. The CDR3 bases are TGTGCCAGCAGCTTAGGTCTAGCGGGAGGGCGAAACGAGCAGTACTTC. This gives the protein CASSLGLAGGRNEQYF.

This rearrangement joins TRBV6-5 to TRBJ2-3, with D tentatively TRBD1 (6 bases). V lost 3 bases and J 2 bases, leaving 9 bases between the germline ends. The CDR3 runs to 14 residues. Per germline, CDR1 MNHEY and CDR2 SVGAGI. In DNA, the CDR3 is TGTGCCAGCAGTTATTACAGGGTCACAGATACGCAGTATTTT. Residues: CASSYYRVTDTQYF.

This clone was observed once. The rearrangement uses TRBV9 and TRBJ1-1, with D tentatively TRBD1 (5 bases). CDR1 is SGDLS, CDR2 YYNGEE, per germline. The CDR3 has 14 amino acids. V lost 6 bases, J lost 1 base, and 13 bases lay in between. The DNA for the CDR3 is TGTGCCAGCACCCCGGGGGGGAGGAACACTGAAGCTTTCTTT. This gives the protein CASTPGGRNTEAFF. Using reference TRBV9 and TRBJ1-1 for the parts outside the CDR3, the full variable domain is DSGVTQTPKHLITATGQRVTLRCSPRSGDLSVYWYQQSLDQGLQFLIQYYNGEERAKGNILERFSAQQFPDLHSELNLSSLELGDSALYFCASTPGGRNTEAFFGQGTRLTVV.

J is TRBJ2-7 and V is TRBV25-1, with D tentatively TRBD2 (5 bases). V lost 4 bases and J lost 3, with 7 bases in between. The CDR3 runs 12 residues. Germline CDR1 and CDR2: MGHDK and SYGVNS. This CDR3 is CASSVEDYEQYF. The DNA of the CDR3 is TGTGCCAGCAGTGTGGAGGACTACGAGCAGTACTTC.

V and J are TRBV5-1 and TRBJ2-3; tentatively, D is TRBD1 or TRBD2 (6 bases each). The CDR3 is 17 residues long. The germline V gene encodes CDR1 SGHRS and CDR2 YFSETQ. V lost 1 base and J 1 base, leaving 16 bases between the germline ends. The CDR3 sequence is CASSLYDRGPGTDTQYF. CDR3 sequence (DNA): TGCGCCAGCAGCTTGTATGACCGGGGGCCGGGCACAGATACGCAGTATTTT. Variable domain in full (rest from reference TRBV5-1 and TRBJ2-3): KAGVTQTPRYLIKTRGQQVTLSCSPISGHRSVSWYQQTPGQGLQFLFEYFSETQRNKGNFPGRFSGRQFSNSRSEMNVSTLELGDSALYLCASSLYDRGPGTDTQYFGPGTRLTVL.

V and J are TRBV7-6 and TRBJ2-1; D may correspond to TRBD1 or TRBD2 (5 bases each). Germline V gives CDR1 SGHVS, CDR2 FNYEAQ. Trimming took 2 bases from V and 3 from J, leaving 11 bases between them. The CDR3 consists of 15 residues. This chain's CDR3 is CASSLPGPRYNEQFF. The CDR3 region has the DNA TGTGCCAGCAGCTTACCGGGACCCCGCTACAATGAGCAGTTCTTC.